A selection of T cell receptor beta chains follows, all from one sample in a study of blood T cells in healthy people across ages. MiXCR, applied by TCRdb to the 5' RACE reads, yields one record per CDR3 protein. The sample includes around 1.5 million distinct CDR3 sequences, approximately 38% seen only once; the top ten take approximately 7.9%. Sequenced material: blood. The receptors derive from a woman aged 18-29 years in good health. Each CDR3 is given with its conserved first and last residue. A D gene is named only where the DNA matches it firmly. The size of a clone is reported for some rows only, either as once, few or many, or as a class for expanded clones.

CSVGGSGELFF | TGCAGCGTGGGTGGGAGCGGGGAGCTGTTTTTT | TRBJ2-2 | . | TRBV29-1 | few
CSAAQGDDEQFF | TGCAGTGCCGCACAGGGGGACGATGAGCAGTTCTTC | TRBJ2-1 | TRBD1 | TRBV20-1 | .
CASSQRGTSGSPGELFF | TGCGCCAGCAGCCAACGCGGGACTAGCGGGAGCCCCGGGGAGCTGTTTTTT | TRBJ2-2 | TRBD2 | TRBV4-1 | few
CASSVGDRRVGTDTQYF | TGTGCCAGCAGCGTCGGGGACAGGAGGGTAGGCACAGATACGCAGTATTTT | TRBJ2-3 | TRBD1 | TRBV28 | .
CASSNLGPISNQPQHF | TGTGCCAGCTCCAACTTGGGGCCGATCAGCAATCAGCCCCAGCATTTT | TRBJ1-5 | . | TRBV18 | .
CASSQERQVAENEQFF | TGTGCCAGCAGCCAAGAGCGTCAAGTCGCGGAGAATGAGCAGTTCTTC | TRBJ2-1 | . | TRBV14 | .
CASSGGTSGASSTDTQYF | TGTGCCAGCAGTGGAGGGACTAGCGGGGCCTCTAGCACAGATACGCAGTATTTT | TRBJ2-3 | TRBD2 | TRBV2 | .
CASSPLPRDRRANEQYF | TGTGCCAGCAGTCCCCTCCCCCGGGACAGGAGGGCGAATGAGCAGTACTTC | TRBJ2-5 | TRBD1 | TRBV28 | .
CASRYDYGYTF | TGTGCCAGCCGGTACGATTATGGCTACACCTTC | TRBJ1-2 | . | TRBV28 | few
CASSRAGDTEAFF | TGCGCCAGCAGCAGGGCAGGGGACACTGAAGCTTTCTTT | TRBJ1-1 | . | TRBV4-1 | .
CASSLADPNQPQHF | TGTGCCAGCAGTTTAGCCGATCCCAATCAGCCCCAGCATTTT | TRBJ1-5 | . | TRBV12-3/TRBV12-4 | .
CASSGEGIANTGELFF | TGTGCCAGCAGCGGGGAAGGGATCGCGAACACCGGGGAGCTGTTTTTT | TRBJ2-2 | . | TRBV25-1 | few
CASSLGTRYGCTF | TGTGCCAGCAGTTTGGGGACGCGCTATGGCTGCACCTTC | TRBJ1-2 | . | TRBV28 | .
CAIPRVGTGPSDGYTF | TGTGCCATCCCTCGGGTGGGCACAGGCCCTTCGGATGGCTACACCTTC | TRBJ1-2 | . | TRBV10-3 | .
CSVELVAGNIQYF | TGCAGCGTTGAATTGGTAGCGGGAAACATTCAGTACTTC | TRBJ2-4 | TRBD2 | TRBV29-1 | few
CASSVMNWGDGYTF | TGTGCCAGCAGCGTAATGAATTGGGGAGATGGCTACACCTTC | TRBJ1-2 | . | TRBV7-2 | .
CSASLTVEQYF | TGCAGTGCTTCCCTGACAGTTGAGCAGTACTTC | TRBJ2-7 | . | TRBV20-1 | .
CASSLAGLAGATFAYEQYF | TGTGCCAGCAGCTTAGCCGGGCTAGCGGGGGCCACTTTTGCGTACGAGCAGTACTTC | TRBJ2-7 | TRBD2 | TRBV11-2 | .
CASSQDGPGQGEAFF | TGTGCCAGCAGCCAAGATGGTCCCGGGCAGGGCGAAGCTTTCTTT | TRBJ1-1 | . | TRBV4-2 | .
CASSFRVVPYEQYF | TGTGCCAGCAGTTTCAGGGTGGTACCCTACGAGCAGTACTTC | TRBJ2-7 | . | TRBV28 | few
CASSGWGRTEAFF | TGTGCCAGCAGCGGGTGGGGGCGAACTGAAGCTTTCTTT | TRBJ1-1 | . | TRBV9 | once
CASGLGGDEPFF | TGTGCCAGCGGGTTGGGCGGGGATGAGCCGTTCTTC | TRBJ2-1 | . | TRBV7-3 | .
CASSVAGAPGTGELFF | TGTGCCAGCAGCGTAGCAGGGGCCCCGGGCACCGGGGAGCTGTTTTTT | TRBJ2-2 | . | TRBV9 | .
CASSQSGAGFSTDTQYF | TGCGCCAGCAGCCAATCGGGGGCGGGATTTAGCACAGATACGCAGTATTTT | TRBJ2-3 | . | TRBV4-1 | few
CAWSADRTGRQFF | TGTGCCTGGAGCGCCGACAGGACTGGCCGGCAGTTCTTC | TRBJ2-1 | . | TRBV30 | .
CAISDSARNTDTQYF | TGTGCCATCAGTGATAGTGCACGAAACACAGATACGCAGTATTTT | TRBJ2-3 | . | TRBV10-3 | .
CASSGTGLKLISGANVLTF | TGCGCCAGCTCCGGAACAGGTCTCAAACTTATCTCTGGGGCCAACGTCCTGACTTTC | TRBJ2-6 | . | TRBV4-1 | .
CASSAPGTGTGEQYF | TGTGCCAGCAGCGCGCCCGGGACAGGGACAGGCGAGCAGTACTTC | TRBJ2-7 | TRBD1 | TRBV9 | .
CASSPPGRFTEAFF | TGTGCCAGCAGTCCTCCCGGGAGATTCACTGAAGCTTTCTTT | TRBJ1-1 | . | TRBV28 | .
CASSQDLASYGYTF | TGTGCCAGCAGCCAAGATTTGGCAAGCTATGGCTACACCTTC | TRBJ1-2 | . | TRBV3-1 | .
CASRRTRGSYGYTF | TGTGCCAGCAGAAGAACCAGGGGATCCTATGGCTACACCTTC | TRBJ1-2 | . | TRBV7-3 | few
CASSLAQQGGHEQYF | TGTGCCAGCAGCTTAGCGCAACAGGGTGGGCACGAGCAGTACTTC | TRBJ2-7 | . | TRBV7-2 | few
CASSPALDNEQYF | TGTGCCAGCTCACCCGCATTAGACAATGAGCAGTACTTC | TRBJ2-5 | . | TRBV18 | few
CASRDRGNTEAFF | TGTGCCAGCAGGGATAGGGGGAACACTGAAGCTTTCTTT | TRBJ1-1 | . | TRBV6-1 | .
CASTGDRNSNQPQHF | TGTGCCAGCACAGGGGACCGAAATAGCAATCAGCCCCAGCATTTT | TRBJ1-5 | . | TRBV2 | .
CASSLWVSLNEKLFF | TGTGCCAGCAGCTTATGGGTCAGTCTTAATGAAAAACTGTTTTTT | TRBJ1-4 | . | TRBV7-9 | .
CASSPRTSDPSTDTQYF | TGTGCCAGCTCACCACGTACTAGCGATCCTAGCACAGATACGCAGTATTTT | TRBJ2-3 | TRBD2 | TRBV18 | .
CSAGRSSTDTQYF | TGCAGTGCTGGGCGGTCTAGCACAGATACGCAGTATTTT | TRBJ2-3 | . | TRBV20-1 | .
CSVRDRGSQETQYF | TGCAGCGTCCGGGACAGGGGATCCCAAGAGACCCAGTACTTC | TRBJ2-5 | TRBD1 | TRBV29-1 | .
CASSSYYNSYEQYF | TGTGCCAGCAGCTCCTACTATAACTCCTACGAGCAGTACTTC | TRBJ2-7 | . | TRBV11-1 | few
CASSEVQHYNEQFF | TGTGCCAGCAGTGAGGTACAGCATTACAATGAGCAGTTCTTC | TRBJ2-1 | . | TRBV6-1 | once
CASSLGPAQVANYGYTF | TGTGCCAGCAGCTTAGGGCCTGCACAAGTTGCTAACTATGGCTACACCTTC | TRBJ1-2 | . | TRBV7-6 | few
CASSLGGGAKNIQYF | TGTGCCAGCAGTTTGGGGGGGGGAGCCAAAAACATTCAGTACTTC | TRBJ2-4 | TRBD2 | TRBV12-3/TRBV12-4 | many
CASSVDRAQDGELFF | TGTGCCAGCAGCGTAGACAGGGCTCAAGACGGGGAGCTGTTTTTT | TRBJ2-2 | . | TRBV9 | .
CASSQGTSPPQNIQYF | TGTGCCAGCAGCCAAGGGACTAGCCCTCCTCAAAACATTCAGTACTTC | TRBJ2-4 | TRBD2 | TRBV3-1 | many